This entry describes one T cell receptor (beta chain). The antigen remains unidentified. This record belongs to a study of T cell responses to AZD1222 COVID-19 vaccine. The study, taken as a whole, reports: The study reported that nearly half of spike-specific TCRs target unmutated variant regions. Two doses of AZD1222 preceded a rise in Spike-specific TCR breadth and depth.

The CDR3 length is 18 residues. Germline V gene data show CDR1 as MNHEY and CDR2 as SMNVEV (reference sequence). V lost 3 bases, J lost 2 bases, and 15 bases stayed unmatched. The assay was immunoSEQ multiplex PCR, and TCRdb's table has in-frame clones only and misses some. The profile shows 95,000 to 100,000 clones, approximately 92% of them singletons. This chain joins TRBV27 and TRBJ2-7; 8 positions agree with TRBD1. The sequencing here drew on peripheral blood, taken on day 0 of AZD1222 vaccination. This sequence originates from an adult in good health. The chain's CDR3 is CASSFNPARTGRTYEQYF. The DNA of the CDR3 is TGTGCCAGCAGTTTCAATCCCGCCCGGACAGGGCGGACCTACGAGCAGTACTTC.